What follows describes a single TCR beta chain. Its target is not known. This sample was included in a study of T cell responses to AZD1222 COVID-19 vaccine. Study-wide results and caveats: In a largely white British group with more females than males, clonal diversity was possibly underestimated. Spike-specific TCR breadth rose after two AZD1222 doses, and depth rose as well.

TCRdb keeps only in-frame clones here, not all; method: immunoSEQ multiplex PCR. The sample records 150,000 to 200,000 clones, roughly nine tenths being singletons. The sequence was obtained from an adult who received the AZD1222 COVID-19 vaccine. Specimen: peripheral blood, collected 28 days after the second AZD1222 dose.

The CDR3 sequence: CASSQPVRGSQETQYF. The CDR3 bases are TGCGCCAGCAGCCAGCCCGTCAGGGGCTCCCAAGAGACCCAGTACTTC. V and J are TRBV4-1 and TRBJ2-5; perhaps TRBD1 as D (6 bases). CDR3 length: 16 residues. CDR1 and CDR2 (germline): MGHRA, YSYEKL. The V gene lost 3 bases and the J gene lost 1 base, with 15 bases spanning the gap.